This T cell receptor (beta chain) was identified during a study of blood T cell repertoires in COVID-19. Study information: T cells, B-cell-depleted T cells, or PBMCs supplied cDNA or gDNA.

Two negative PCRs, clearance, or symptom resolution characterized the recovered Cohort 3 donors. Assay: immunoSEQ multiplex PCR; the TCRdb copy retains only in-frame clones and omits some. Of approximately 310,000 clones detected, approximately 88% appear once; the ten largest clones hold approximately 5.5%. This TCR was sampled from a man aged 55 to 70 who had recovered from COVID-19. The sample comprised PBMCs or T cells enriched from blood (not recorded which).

The CDR3 DNA follows: TGTGCCAGCTCCGGGTTGGGGCTAATGAGCTCCTACAATGAGCAGTTCTTC. Protein sequence: CASSGLGLMSSYNEQFF. The V gene is TRBV18, the J gene TRBJ2-1; D might be TRBD1 (5 bases). In germline, CDR1 is KGHSH, CDR2 LQKENI. The CDR3 has 17 residues. Deletions cut 6 bases from V and 0 bases from J, with 18 bases between.